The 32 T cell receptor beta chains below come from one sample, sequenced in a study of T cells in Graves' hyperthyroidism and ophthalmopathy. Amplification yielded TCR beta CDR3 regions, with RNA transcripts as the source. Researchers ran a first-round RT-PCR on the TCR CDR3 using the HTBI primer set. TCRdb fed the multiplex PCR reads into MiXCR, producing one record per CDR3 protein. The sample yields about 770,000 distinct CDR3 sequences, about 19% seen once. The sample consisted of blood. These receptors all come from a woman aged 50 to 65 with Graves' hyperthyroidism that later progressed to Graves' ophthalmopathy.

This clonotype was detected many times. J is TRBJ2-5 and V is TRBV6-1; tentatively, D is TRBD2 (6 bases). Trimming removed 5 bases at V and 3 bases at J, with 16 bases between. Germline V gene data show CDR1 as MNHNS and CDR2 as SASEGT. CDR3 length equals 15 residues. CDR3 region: CASSLRGAGEETQYF. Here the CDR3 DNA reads TGTGCCAGCAGTCTTCGGGGAGCGGGTGAAGAGACCCAGTACTTC.

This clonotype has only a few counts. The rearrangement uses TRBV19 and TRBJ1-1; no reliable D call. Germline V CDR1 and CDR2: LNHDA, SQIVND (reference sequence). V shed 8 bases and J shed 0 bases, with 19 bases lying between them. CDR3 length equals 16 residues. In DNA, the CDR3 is TGTGCCAGTTCCACCCGGCCGGGGAGGCTGAACACTGAAGCTTTCTTT. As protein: CASSTRPGRLNTEAFF.

CDR3 DNA: TGCGCCAGCAGCCCCCTCCTAAGGATCCAGGGGACAGATACGCAGTATTTT. Encoded protein: CASSPLLRIQGTDTQYF. The chain couples TRBV5-1 to TRBJ2-3; tentative D call: TRBD1 (6 bases). The CDR3 loop spans 17 amino acids. Trimming took off 4 bases at V and 3 bases at J, with 21 bases between the two ends. Germline V gene data show CDR1 as SGHRS and CDR2 as YFSETQ.

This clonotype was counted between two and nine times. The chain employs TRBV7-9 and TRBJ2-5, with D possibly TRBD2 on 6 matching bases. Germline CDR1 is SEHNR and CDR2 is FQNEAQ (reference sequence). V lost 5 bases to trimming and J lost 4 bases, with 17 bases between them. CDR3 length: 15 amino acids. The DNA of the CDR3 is TGTGCCAGCAGCCCCGCGGGACTGAGGGGAGAGACCCAGTACTTC. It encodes CASSPAGLRGETQYF.

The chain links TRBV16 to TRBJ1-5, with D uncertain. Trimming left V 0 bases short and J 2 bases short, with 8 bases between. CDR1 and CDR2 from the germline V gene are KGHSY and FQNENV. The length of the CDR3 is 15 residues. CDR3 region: CASSQSGSGNQPQHF. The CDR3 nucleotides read TGTGCCAGCAGCCAATCGGGTAGTGGCAATCAGCCCCAGCATTTT. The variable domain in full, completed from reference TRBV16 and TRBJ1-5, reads GEEVAQTPKHLVRGEGQKAKLYCAPIKGHSYVFWYQQVLKNEFKFLISFQNENVFDETGMPKERFSAKCLPNSPCSLEIQATKLEDSAVYFCASSQSGSGNQPQHFGDGTRLSIL.

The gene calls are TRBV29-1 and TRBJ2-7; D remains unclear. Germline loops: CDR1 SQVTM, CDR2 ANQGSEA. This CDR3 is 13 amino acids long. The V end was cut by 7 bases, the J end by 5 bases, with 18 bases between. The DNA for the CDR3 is TGCAGCGCCGCCCGTTCGTGGAACAACGAGCAGTACTTC. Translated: CSAARSWNNEQYF.

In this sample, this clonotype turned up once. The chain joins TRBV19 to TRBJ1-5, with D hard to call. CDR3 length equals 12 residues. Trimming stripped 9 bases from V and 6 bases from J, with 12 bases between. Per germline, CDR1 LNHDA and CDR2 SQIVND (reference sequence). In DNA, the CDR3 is TGTGCCAGCGGCGTCGGGTCTCAGCCCCAGCATTTT. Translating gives CASGVGSQPQHF.

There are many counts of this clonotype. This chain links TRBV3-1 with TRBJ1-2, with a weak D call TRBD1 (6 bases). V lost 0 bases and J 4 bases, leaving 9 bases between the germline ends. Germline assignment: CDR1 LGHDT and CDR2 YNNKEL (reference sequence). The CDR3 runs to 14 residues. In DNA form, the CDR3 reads TGTGCCAGCAGCCAAGAAACAGGGCCCTATGGCTACACCTTC. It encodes CASSQETGPYGYTF.

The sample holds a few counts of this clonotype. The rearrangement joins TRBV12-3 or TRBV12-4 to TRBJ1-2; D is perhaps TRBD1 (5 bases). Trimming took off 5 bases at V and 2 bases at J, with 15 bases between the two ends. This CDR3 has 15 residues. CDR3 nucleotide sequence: TGTGCCAGCAGTCCCCCGACAGTACCAAACTATGGCTACACCTTC. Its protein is CASSPPTVPNYGYTF.

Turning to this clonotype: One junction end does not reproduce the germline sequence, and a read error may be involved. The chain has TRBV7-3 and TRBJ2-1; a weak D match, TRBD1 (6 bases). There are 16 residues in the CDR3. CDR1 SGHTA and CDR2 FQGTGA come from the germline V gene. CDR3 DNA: TGTGCCAGCAGCCGTAGAACAGGGAGCTCCTGCAATGAGCAGTTCTTC. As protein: CASSRRTGSSCNEQFF.

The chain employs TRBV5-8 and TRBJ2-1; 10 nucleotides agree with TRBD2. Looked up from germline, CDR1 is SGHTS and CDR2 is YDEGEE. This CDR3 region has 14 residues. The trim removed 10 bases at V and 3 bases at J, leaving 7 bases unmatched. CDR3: CAGRTSGSYNEQFF. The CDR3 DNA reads TGTGCCGGAAGGACTAGCGGAAGCTACAATGAGCAGTTCTTC.

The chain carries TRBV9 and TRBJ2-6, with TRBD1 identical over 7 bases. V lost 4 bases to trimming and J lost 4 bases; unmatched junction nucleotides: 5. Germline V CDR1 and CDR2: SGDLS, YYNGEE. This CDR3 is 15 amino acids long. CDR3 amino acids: CASSFQGVGANVLTF. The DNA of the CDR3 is TGTGCCAGCAGCTTCCAGGGGGTCGGGGCCAACGTCCTGACTTTC.

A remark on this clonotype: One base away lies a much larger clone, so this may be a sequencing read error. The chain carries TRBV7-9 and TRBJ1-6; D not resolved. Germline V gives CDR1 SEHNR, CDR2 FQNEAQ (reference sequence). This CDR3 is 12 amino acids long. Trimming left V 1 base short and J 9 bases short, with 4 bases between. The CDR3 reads CASSLGVSPLHF. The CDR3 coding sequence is TGTGCCAGCAGCTTAGGGGTTTCACCCCTCCACTTT.

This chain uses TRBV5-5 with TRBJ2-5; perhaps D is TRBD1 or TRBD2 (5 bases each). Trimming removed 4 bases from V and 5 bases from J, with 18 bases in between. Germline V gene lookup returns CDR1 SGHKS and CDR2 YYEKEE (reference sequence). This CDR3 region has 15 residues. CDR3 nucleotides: TGTGCCAGCAGCCTAGGGACCGCCGGGATGGAGACCCAGTACTTC. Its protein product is CASSLGTAGMETQYF.

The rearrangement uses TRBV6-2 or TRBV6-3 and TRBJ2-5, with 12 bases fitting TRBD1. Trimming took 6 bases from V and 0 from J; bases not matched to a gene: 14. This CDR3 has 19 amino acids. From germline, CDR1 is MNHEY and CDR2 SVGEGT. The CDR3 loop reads CASSDSGQGANPYQETQYF. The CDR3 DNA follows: TGTGCCAGCAGCGACTCGGGACAGGGGGCGAATCCGTACCAAGAGACCCAGTACTTC.

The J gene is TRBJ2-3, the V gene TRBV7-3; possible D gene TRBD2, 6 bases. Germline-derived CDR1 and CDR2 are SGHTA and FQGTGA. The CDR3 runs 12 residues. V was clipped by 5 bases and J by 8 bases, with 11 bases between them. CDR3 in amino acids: CASSTGVGTQYF. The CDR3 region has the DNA TGTGCCAGCAGCACGGGGGTTGGTACGCAGTATTTT.

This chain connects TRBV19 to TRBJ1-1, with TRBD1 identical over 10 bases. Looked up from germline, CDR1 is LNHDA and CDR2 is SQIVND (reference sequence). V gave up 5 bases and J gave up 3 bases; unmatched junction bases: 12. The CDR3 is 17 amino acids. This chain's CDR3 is CASSPHRDRGEYTEAFF. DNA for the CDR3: TGTGCCAGTAGTCCACACCGGGACAGGGGCGAGTACACTGAAGCTTTCTTT.

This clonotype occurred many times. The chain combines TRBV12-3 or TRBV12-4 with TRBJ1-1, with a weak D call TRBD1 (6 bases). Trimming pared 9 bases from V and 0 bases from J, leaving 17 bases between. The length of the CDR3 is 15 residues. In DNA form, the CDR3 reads TGTGCCAGTAAACGGACAGCGATCATGAACACTGAAGCTTTCTTT. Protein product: CASKRTAIMNTEAFF.

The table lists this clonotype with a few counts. The CDR3, as DNA: TGCGCCAGCAGCCGACAGCAGGAGTACACCGGGGAGCTGTTTTTT. It encodes CASSRQQEYTGELFF. The J gene is TRBJ2-2, the V gene TRBV5-1; possible D gene TRBD1, 5 bases. CDR1 SGHRS and CDR2 YFSETQ come from the germline V gene. The CDR3 length is 15 residues. The V gene lost 4 bases and the J gene lost 3 bases, with 13 bases spanning the gap.

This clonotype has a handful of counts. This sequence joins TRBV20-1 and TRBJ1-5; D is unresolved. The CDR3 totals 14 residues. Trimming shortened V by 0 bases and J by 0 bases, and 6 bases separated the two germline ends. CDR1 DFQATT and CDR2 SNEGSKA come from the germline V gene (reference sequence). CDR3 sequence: CSARDYVSNQPQHF. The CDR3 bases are TGCAGTGCTAGAGATTATGTTAGCAATCAGCCCCAGCATTTT.

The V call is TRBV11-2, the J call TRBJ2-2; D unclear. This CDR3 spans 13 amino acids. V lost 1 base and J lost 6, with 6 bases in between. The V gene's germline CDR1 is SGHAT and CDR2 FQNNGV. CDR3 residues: CASSLVLAGELFF. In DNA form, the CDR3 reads TGTGCCAGCAGCTTAGTCCTAGCCGGGGAGCTGTTTTTT.

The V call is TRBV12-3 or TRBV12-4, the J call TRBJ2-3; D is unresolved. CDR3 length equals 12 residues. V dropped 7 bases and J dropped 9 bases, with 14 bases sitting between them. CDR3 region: CASNSWTETQYF. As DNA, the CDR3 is TGTGCCAGCAACTCGTGGACGGAGACGCAGTATTTT.

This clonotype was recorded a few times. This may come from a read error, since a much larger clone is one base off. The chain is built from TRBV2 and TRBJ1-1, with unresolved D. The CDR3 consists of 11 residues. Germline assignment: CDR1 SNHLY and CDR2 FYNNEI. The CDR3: CASSQTTEASF. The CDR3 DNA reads TGTGCCAGCAGTCAGACGACTGAAGCTTCCTTT.

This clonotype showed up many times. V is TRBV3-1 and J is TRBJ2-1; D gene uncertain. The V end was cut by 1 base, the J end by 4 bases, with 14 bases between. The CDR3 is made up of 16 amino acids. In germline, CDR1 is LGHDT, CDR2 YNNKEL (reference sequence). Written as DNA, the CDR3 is TGTGCCAGCAGCCAAGGTTTTCTAGTGGGGTACAATGAGCAGTTCTTC. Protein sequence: CASSQGFLVGYNEQFF.

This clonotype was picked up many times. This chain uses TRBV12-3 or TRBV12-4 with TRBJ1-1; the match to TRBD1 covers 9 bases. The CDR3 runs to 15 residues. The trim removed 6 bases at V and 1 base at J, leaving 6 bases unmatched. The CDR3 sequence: CASSPLQGANTEAFF. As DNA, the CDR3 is TGTGCCAGCAGCCCCCTACAGGGGGCGAACACTGAAGCTTTCTTT.

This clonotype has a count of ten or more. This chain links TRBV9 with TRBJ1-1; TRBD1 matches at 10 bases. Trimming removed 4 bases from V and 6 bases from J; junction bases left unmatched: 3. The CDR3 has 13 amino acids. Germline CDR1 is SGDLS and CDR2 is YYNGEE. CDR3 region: CASSTGTGAEAFF. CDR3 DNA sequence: TGTGCCAGCAGCACCGGGACAGGGGCTGAAGCTTTCTTT. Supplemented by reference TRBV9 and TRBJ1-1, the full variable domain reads DSGVTQTPKHLITATGQRVTLRCSPRSGDLSVYWYQQSLDQGLQFLIQYYNGEERAKGNILERFSAQQFPDLHSELNLSSLELGDSALYFCASSTGTGAEAFFGQGTRLTVV.

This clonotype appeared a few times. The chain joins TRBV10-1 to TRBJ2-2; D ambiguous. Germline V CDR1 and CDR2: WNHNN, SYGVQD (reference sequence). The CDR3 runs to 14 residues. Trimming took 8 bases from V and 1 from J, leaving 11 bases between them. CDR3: CASSSALNTGELFF. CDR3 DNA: TGCGCCAGCTCCTCAGCCCTGAACACCGGGGAGCTGTTTTTT.

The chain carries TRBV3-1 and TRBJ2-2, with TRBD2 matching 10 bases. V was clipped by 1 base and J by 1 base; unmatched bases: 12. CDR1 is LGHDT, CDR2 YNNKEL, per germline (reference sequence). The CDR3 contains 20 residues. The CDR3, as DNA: TGTGCCAGCAGCCAAGTCGTTCTAGCGGGGGCCCTTGAGAACACCGGGGAGCTGTTTTTT. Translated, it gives CASSQVVLAGALENTGELFF.

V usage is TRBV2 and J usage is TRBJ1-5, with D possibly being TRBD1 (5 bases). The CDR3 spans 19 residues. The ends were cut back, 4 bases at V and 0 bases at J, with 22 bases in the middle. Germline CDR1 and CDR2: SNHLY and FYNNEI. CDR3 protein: CASSGFSGGARYSNQPQHF. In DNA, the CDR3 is TGTGCCAGCAGTGGATTTTCGGGGGGTGCCCGCTATAGCAATCAGCCCCAGCATTTT.

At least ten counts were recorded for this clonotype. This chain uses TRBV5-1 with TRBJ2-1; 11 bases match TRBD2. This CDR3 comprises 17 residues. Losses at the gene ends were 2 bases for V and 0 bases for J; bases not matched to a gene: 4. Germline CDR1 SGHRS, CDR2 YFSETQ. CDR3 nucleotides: TGCGCCAGCAGCTTCCGACTAGCGGGGAGCTCCTACAATGAGCAGTTCTTC. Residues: CASSFRLAGSSYNEQFF.

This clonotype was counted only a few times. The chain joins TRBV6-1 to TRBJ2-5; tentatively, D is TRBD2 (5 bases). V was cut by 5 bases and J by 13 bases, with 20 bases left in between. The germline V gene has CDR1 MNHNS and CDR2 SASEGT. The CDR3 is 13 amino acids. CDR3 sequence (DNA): TGTGCCAGCAGTAACCCCCTGGGCGAGGGTCCGTACTTC. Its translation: CASSNPLGEGPYF.

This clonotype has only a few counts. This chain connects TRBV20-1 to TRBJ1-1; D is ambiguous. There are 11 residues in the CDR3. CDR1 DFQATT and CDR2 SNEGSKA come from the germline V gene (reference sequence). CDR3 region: CRLGDSGEAFF. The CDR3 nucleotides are TGCAGACTCGGGGATTCCGGCGAAGCTTTCTTT.